One and the same sample provided the 21 T cell receptor beta chains below, sequenced in a study of blood T cells in healthy people across ages. A second PCR, run for about 7 to 11 cycles, used a sample-barcoded 5' primer plus a J-beta primer mix. TCRdb reprocessed the 5' RACE reads with MiXCR, giving one entry per CDR3 protein. Here the sample spans about 720,000 distinct CDR3 sequences, about a fifth being singletons. The specimen was blood. The receptors here all came from a man in his sixties or seventies in good health.

This clonotype was observed a few times. The genes are TRBV12-3 or TRBV12-4 and TRBJ2-1; D call uncertain. Deletions cut 8 bases from V and 0 bases from J, with 11 bases between. This CDR3 is 14 amino acids long. The CDR3 nucleotides are TGTGCCAGCGGTGAGCCAAGCTCCTACAATGAGCAGTTCTTC. Amino acids: CASGEPSSYNEQFF.

The rearrangement uses TRBV6-6 and TRBJ1-6; TRBD1 aligns across 11 bases. V was clipped by 5 bases and J by 4 bases; unmatched bases: 4. CDR1 is MNHNY, CDR2 SVGAGI, per germline (reference sequence). The CDR3 spans 16 residues. The CDR3 DNA sequence: TGTGCCAGCAGTCCCGGGACAGGGGGGTATAATTCACCCCTCCACTTT. It is translated as CASSPGTGGYNSPLHF.

This clonotype was seen a handful of times. The gene calls are TRBV12-3 or TRBV12-4 and TRBJ1-2, with a tentative D call TRBD1 (5 bases). The CDR3 has 14 amino acids. Between the trimmed V and J ends, which lost 8 bases and 3 bases, there was a span of 16 bases. CDR3 in DNA: TGTGCCAGCCGATCAGGGTTTTCTGACTATGGCTACACCTTC. The encoded protein is CASRSGFSDYGYTF.

V usage is TRBV28 and J usage is TRBJ2-7; D gene uncertain. TRBJ2-5 explains the end of the DNA better; the J call may be wrong. The CDR3 sequence is 14 residues long. Germline V CDR1 and CDR2: MDHEN, SYDVKM. CDR3 in DNA: TGTGCCAGCAGTTTATCCGGGCCCCGGGAGACCCAGTACTTC. This codes for CASSLSGPRETQYF.

The rearrangement links TRBV29-1 to TRBJ2-3; D assignment may be TRBD1 or TRBD2 (5 bases each). The germline gives CDR1 SQVTM, CDR2 ANQGSEA. Deletions cut 1 base from V and 2 bases from J, with 10 bases between. This CDR3 contains 14 residues. As DNA, the CDR3 is TGCAGCGTTGAAGTCCGGGACCCCACAGATACGCAGTATTTT. This sequence encodes CSVEVRDPTDTQYF.

This clonotype was seen many times. V gene TRBV29-1 combines with J gene TRBJ2-7; 7 nucleotides line up with TRBD1. The V gene end was trimmed by 7 bases and the J gene end by 2 bases; junction bases not matched to a gene: 8. In germline, CDR1 is SQVTM, CDR2 ANQGSEA. There are 13 residues in the CDR3. The CDR3 DNA reads TGCAGCGCCACGGGACAGCTAACCTACGAGCAGTACTTC. It encodes CSATGQLTYEQYF.

The chain carries TRBV20-1 and TRBJ2-1; D is unclear. Germline values: CDR1 DFQATT, CDR2 SNEGSKA (reference sequence). The CDR3 is made up of 14 amino acids. V gave up 3 bases and J gave up 0 bases, with 9 bases separating them. CDR3 coding DNA: TGCAGTGCTAGCCAGGAAAGCTCCTACAATGAGCAGTTCTTC. This sequence encodes CSASQESSYNEQFF.

The chain links TRBV12-3 or TRBV12-4 to TRBJ2-5; D is undetermined. The CDR3 totals 14 residues. V was shortened by 6 bases and J by 2 bases, with 13 bases between the two germline ends. The CDR3 DNA sequence: TGTGCCAGCAGCCTCTCGGCGGAGCAAGAGACCCAGTACTTC. It translates to CASSLSAEQETQYF.

The chain carries TRBV4-2 and TRBJ2-4; D is ambiguous. Germline loops: CDR1 LGHNA, CDR2 YNFKEQ. V was clipped by 3 bases and J by 0 bases, with 9 bases between them. CDR3 length: 15 amino acids. For the CDR3, the DNA is TGTGCCAGCAGCCAGGGCGATCTAGCCAAAAACATTCAGTACTTC. Translated, it gives CASSQGDLAKNIQYF.

The chain links TRBV12-3 or TRBV12-4 to TRBJ2-6, with 8 positions matching TRBD1. The CDR3 loop spans 16 amino acids. The trim removed 7 bases at V and 2 bases at J, leaving 7 bases unmatched. CDR3 loop: CASTLQGGTGANVLTF. The CDR3 region has the DNA TGTGCCAGCACCTTACAGGGGGGAACTGGGGCCAACGTCCTGACTTTC.

The chain links TRBV11-1 to TRBJ2-4; weak D call: TRBD1 (5 bases). The CDR3 sequence is 14 residues long. V was clipped by 1 base and J by 7 bases, with 11 bases between them. Germline assignment: CDR1 SGHAT and CDR2 FQDESV (reference sequence). CDR3 in DNA: TGTGCCAGCAGCTTAGTCCCCGCAGGGAACATTCAGTACTTC. The encoded protein is CASSLVPAGNIQYF.

This clonotype was seen a handful of times. The gene calls are TRBV24-1 and TRBJ2-1; TRBD1 is a possible D gene (6 bases). V was clipped by 8 bases and J by 7 bases, with 17 bases between them. This CDR3 region has 14 residues. Germline V gene lookup returns CDR1 KGHDR and CDR2 SFDVKD. This CDR3 reads CATKGVKGSNEQFF. The CDR3 DNA follows: TGTGCCACCAAGGGGGTTAAAGGGAGTAATGAGCAGTTCTTC.

CDR3 region: CASSQDGQGVFGEQYF. DNA of the CDR3: TGCGCCAGCAGCCAGGATGGACAGGGAGTTTTCGGGGAGCAGTACTTC. The chain couples TRBV5-1 to TRBJ2-5; 8 positions match TRBD1. The germline V gene encodes CDR1 SGHRS and CDR2 YFSETQ. After removal of 4 bases from V and 11 bases from J, the junction contained 19 bases not matched to a gene. The CDR3 extends over 16 amino acids. Combining the CDR3 with reference TRBV5-1 and TRBJ2-5 gives the whole variable domain KAGVTQTPRYLIKTRGQQVTLSCSPISGHRSVSWYQQTPGQGLQFLFEYFSETQRNKGNFPGRFSGRQFSNSRSEMNVSTLELGDSALYLCASSQDGQGVFGEQYFGPGTRLLVL.

Comments on this clonotype: At one of its ends the junction is not consistent with the germline gene, which may arise from a read error. The chain employs TRBV5-1 and TRBJ2-3; D assignment may be TRBD1 or TRBD2 (5 bases each). The CDR3 runs to 14 residues. Per the germline V gene, CDR1 is SGHRS and CDR2 is YFSETQ. CDR3 sequence: CASNRDDSTDTQYF. The CDR3 nucleotides read TGCGCCAGCAACCGGGACGACAGCACAGATACGCAATATTTT.

As DNA, the CDR3 is TGTGCCAGCAGCTTAAGTTGGCAGGGGAGAATGGTCAACATTCAGTACTTC. Translation: CASSLSWQGRMVNIQYF. The chain couples TRBV11-2 to TRBJ2-4, with D possibly being TRBD1 (6 bases). Germline-derived CDR1 and CDR2 are SGHAT and FQNNGV. The V gene lost 2 bases and the J gene lost 7 bases, with 21 bases spanning the gap. This CDR3 contains 17 residues.

The rearrangement joins TRBV3-1 to TRBJ2-3; TRBD2 matches 7 bases. Germline V gene sequence: CDR1 LGHDT, CDR2 YNNKEL (reference sequence). The CDR3 loop spans 16 amino acids. With 3 bases clipped from V and 5 bases from J, the junction kept 11 bases outside the gene matches. CDR3 DNA: TGTGCCAGCAGCCAGTTCCTAGCGGTGGGGGGAGATACGCAGTATTTT. Amino acids: CASSQFLAVGGDTQYF.

This clonotype appeared a few times. This chain links TRBV20-1 with TRBJ2-5; TRBD2 matches at 12 bases. Near its end, the DNA agrees better with TRBJ2-1, so the J call may be wrong. The germline gives CDR1 DFQATT, CDR2 SNEGSKA (reference sequence). The CDR3 contains 14 residues. The CDR3 region is CSALAGGGYNEQFF. In nucleotides, the CDR3 is TGCAGTGCTCTAGCGGGAGGGGGTTACAATGAGCAGTTCTTC.

The table lists this clonotype with a few counts. The chain uses TRBV6-2 or TRBV6-3 and TRBJ2-3, with 8 bases identical to TRBD2. Trimming at V came to 6 bases and at J to 2 bases, leaving 10 bases not matched to a gene. There are 16 residues in the CDR3. The germline V gene encodes CDR1 MNHEY and CDR2 SVGEGT. CDR3 sequence (DNA): TGTGCCAGCAGCCCCCCGACTAGCGAACACACAGATACGCAGTATTTT. Its protein is CASSPPTSEHTDTQYF.

V is TRBV7-9 and J is TRBJ2-5, with D maybe TRBD1 (5 bases). The CDR3 is 16 residues long. Per the germline V gene, CDR1 is SEHNR and CDR2 is FQNEAQ (reference sequence). Trimming pared 0 bases from V and 1 base from J, leaving 12 bases between. The CDR3 here is CASSLARQNSQETQYF. The CDR3 nucleotides are TGTGCCAGCAGCTTAGCGCGACAGAATAGCCAAGAGACCCAGTACTTC.

The rearrangement joins TRBV5-1 to TRBJ1-1, with TRBD1 as a possible D gene (6 bases). The CDR3 sequence is 15 residues long. V dropped 2 bases and J dropped 3 bases, with 14 bases sitting between them. Per germline, CDR1 SGHRS and CDR2 YFSETQ. The CDR3 DNA follows: TGCGCCAGCAGCTTTCACACGGCAGGGGACACTGAAGCTTTCTTT. It codes for CASSFHTAGDTEAFF.

The chain has TRBV6-6 and TRBJ1-5, with D unresolved. Germline-derived CDR1 and CDR2 are MNHNY and SVGAGI (reference sequence). The CDR3 is 16 amino acids. With 7 bases removed from V and 0 bases from J, the gap between germline ends came to 16 bases. In DNA, the CDR3 is TGTGCCAGCACCCAGGAAGCCGTATATAGCAATCAGCCCCAGCATTTT. This sequence encodes CASTQEAVYSNQPQHF.